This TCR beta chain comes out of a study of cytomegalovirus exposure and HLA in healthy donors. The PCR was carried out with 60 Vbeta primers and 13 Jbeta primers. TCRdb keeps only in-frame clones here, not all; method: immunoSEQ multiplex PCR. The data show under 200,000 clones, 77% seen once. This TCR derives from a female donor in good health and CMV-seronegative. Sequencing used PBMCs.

CDR3 DNA: TGTGCCAGCAGCCTAGCCCAAGGACCCGATACGCAGTATTTT. Encoded protein: CASSLAQGPDTQYF. This chain uses TRBV7-3 with TRBJ2-3, with TRBD2 as a possible D gene (5 bases). Germline V gives CDR1 SGHTA, CDR2 FQGTGA. The CDR3 is 14 residues long. Trimming took off 5 bases at V and 6 bases at J, with 15 bases between the two ends.